Sequencing of this TCR beta chain was carried out in a study of T-cell reconstitution after alpha-beta-depleted transplantation in children. Study results and limitations: The study traced high day-60 TCRbeta diversity in some patients to surviving recipient T cells and thymic progenitors. Reported findings indicate that, about two months after transplant, alpha-beta T cells came from several hundred expanded clones, which were derived from non-depleted graft cells. Among T cells one year after transplant, newly produced cells accounted for most counts and diversity.

Unique molecular identifiers were incorporated when the TCRbeta library was constructed. One entry per CDR3 protein, called by TCRdb with MiXCR from the PCR reads. The table has under 300,000 distinct CDR3 sequences, 11% seen once. The germline CDR1 and CDR2 sequences are MNHNS and SASEGT. The CDR3 totals 14 residues. As to this clonotype: What it binds is not known. Relative to the germline gene, one junction end is altered; a read error may explain this.

Sequences were derived from peripheral blood, sampled 180 days after TCRalphabeta/CD19-depleted stem cell transplant. The TCR originated in a male patient aged 2-15 years who had a stem cell transplant for chronic granulomatous disease, so the T cells may come from the graft donor. The V call is TRBV6-1, the J call TRBJ2-2, with D perhaps TRBD2 (6 bases). This CDR3 reads CASTSAGKTVELFF. The CDR3 DNA follows: TGTGCCAGCACTAGCGCGGGGAAGACCGTGGAGCTGTTTTTT.